The rows below give T cell receptor beta chains drawn from one sample of a study of T cell responses to AZD1222 COVID-19 vaccine. Libraries were prepared by immunoSEQ multiplex PCR; TCRdb keeps only in-frame clonotypes and omits some of them. The data show 200,000 or so clones, approximately 92% seen once. The sample was peripheral blood, taken on day 0 of AZD1222 vaccination. The source of these receptors is an adult in good health. CDR3s include the opening cysteine and the closing phenylalanine or tryptophan. The D gene is left open where the match is weak. Size tells how often a clone was seen (once, few, many) or the class of an expanded clone, and some rows leave it out.

j_call v_call clone_size d_call cdr3_aa cdr3_nt
TRBJ1-5 TRBV2 once - CASSELDGGNSNQPQHF TGTGCCAGCAGTGAATTGGATGGAGGGAATAGCAATCAGCCCCAGCATTTT
TRBJ2-5 TRBV3-1/TRBV3-2 - TRBD2 CASSQDLAGVETQYF TGTGCCAGCAGCCAAGATCTAGCGGGAGTTGAGACCCAGTACTTC
TRBJ1-4 TRBV7-2 - - CASRLPNEKLFF TGTGCCAGCAGGTTACCTAATGAAAAACTGTTTTTT
TRBJ1-2 TRBV7-2 - TRBD1 CASSLAETGVDYGYTF TGTGCCAGCAGCTTAGCGGAGACAGGGGTGGACTATGGCTACACCTTC
TRBJ2-2 TRBV15 many - CATSSRETTGELFF TGTGCCACCAGCAGTCGCGAAACCACCGGGGAGCTGTTTTTT
TRBJ2-1 TRBV19 - TRBD2 CASSRGLAGAVSYNEQFF TGTGCCAGTAGTAGGGGACTAGCGGGGGCCGTCTCCTACAATGAGCAGTTCTTC
TRBJ1-4 TRBV4-2 - - CASSQEVGKGDEKLFF TGTGCCAGCAGCCAAGAAGTTGGTAAAGGAGATGAAAAACTGTTTTTT
TRBJ2-3 TRBV18 - - CASSRGGSTDTQYF TGTGCCAGCTCTCGGGGAGGTAGCACAGATACGCAGTATTTT
TRBJ1-5 TRBV6-5 - - CASSNGQGNQPQHF TGTGCCAGCAGTAACGGACAAGGGAATCAGCCCCAGCATTTT
TRBJ1-6 TRBV28 - - CASSSNSPLHF TGTGCCAGCAGTTCCAATTCACCCCTCCACTTT
TRBJ1-1 TRBV7-2 - - CASSFWLGRNTEAFF TGTGCCAGCAGCTTCTGGCTAGGGCGGAACACTGAAGCTTTCTTT
TRBJ1-1 TRBV7-8 once TRBD1 CASSNRNRGGITEAFF TGTGCCAGCAGCAACCGAAACAGGGGAGGAATCACTGAAGCTTTCTTT
TRBJ2-5 TRBV7-6 - TRBD1 CASSLSILGQGQETQYF TGTGCCAGCAGCTTATCAATCTTGGGACAGGGCCAAGAGACCCAGTACTTC
TRBJ1-3 TRBV2 - - CASSSGQFGNTIYF TGTGCCAGCAGTTCCGGCCAGTTTGGAAACACCATATATTTT
TRBJ2-1 TRBV19 - TRBD2 CASSIGGGNEQFF TGTGCCAGTAGTATAGGGGGAGGGAATGAGCAGTTCTTC
TRBJ2-1 TRBV27 - - CASSLSLGSYNEQFF TGTGCCAGCAGTTTATCCCTAGGGTCCTACAATGAGCAGTTCTTC
TRBJ1-1 TRBV5-8 - - CASSLNEDTEAFF TGTGCCAGCAGCTTGAATGAGGACACTGAAGCTTTCTTT
TRBJ1-1 TRBV15 - - CATSIQGFNTEAFF TGTGCCACCAGCATACAGGGATTCAACACTGAAGCTTTCTTT
TRBJ1-4 TRBV27 - - CASSLSRGSNEKLFF TGTGCCAGCAGTTTATCGAGGGGGAGTAATGAAAAACTGTTTTTT
TRBJ2-1 TRBV6-5 - TRBD2 CASIDGAGGLDEQFF TGTGCCAGCATCGACGGGGCGGGAGGCTTGGATGAGCAGTTCTTC
TRBJ2-1 TRBV3-1/TRBV3-2 - TRBD1 CASSHRLGQGFYNEQFF TGTGCCAGCAGCCACCGACTTGGACAGGGGTTCTACAATGAGCAGTTCTTC
TRBJ1-5 TRBV2 - - CASSEGAMGNQPQHF TGTGCCAGCAGTGAGGGGGCTATGGGCAATCAGCCCCAGCATTTT
TRBJ1-1 TRBV10-2 few - CASREIEAFF TGCGCCAGCAGGGAGATTGAAGCTTTCTTT
TRBJ2-1 TRBV10-1 - TRBD2 CASSAGLAPSYNEQFF TGCGCCAGCAGTGCTGGACTAGCGCCTTCCTACAATGAGCAGTTCTTC
TRBJ1-3 TRBV2 - - CASSEDHRGNTIYF TGTGCCAGCAGTGAAGATCACAGGGGAAACACCATATATTTT
TRBJ2-7 TRBV7-2 - - CASSLTGSLVEQYF TGTGCCAGCAGCCTAACGGGGTCCCTAGTAGAGCAGTACTTC
TRBJ2-3 TRBV30 once TRBD1 CAWLLNRGPGAYTQYF TGTGCCTGGCTCCTGAACAGGGGGCCTGGAGCCTATACGCAGTATTTT
TRBJ2-5 TRBV18 once - CASSTFGDGETQYF TGTGCCAGCTCGACCTTTGGCGACGGGGAGACCCAGTACTTC
TRBJ2-2 TRBV6-5 - - CASSYFGTTNTGELFF TGTGCCAGCAGTTACTTTGGGACAACGAACACCGGGGAGCTGTTTTTT
TRBJ1-6 TRBV2 - TRBD1 CASSNPGQGDSPLHF TGTGCCAGCAGTAACCCGGGACAGGGTGATTCACCCCTCCACTTT
TRBJ1-2 TRBV19 - - CASSIALQRASGYTF TGTGCCAGTAGTATAGCCCTACAGCGTGCGAGTGGCTACACCTTC
TRBJ2-3 TRBV3-1/TRBV3-2 once TRBD2 CASSQDTSGHRTDTQYF TGTGCCAGCAGCCAAGATACTAGCGGGCATCGCACAGATACGCAGTATTTT
TRBJ2-1 TRBV9 - - CASSVVGDVTYNEQFF TGTGCCAGCAGCGTAGTGGGGGACGTAACCTACAATGAGCAGTTCTTC
TRBJ2-2 TRBV6-5 - TRBD1 CASSRDRASGELFF TGTGCCAGCAGCAGGGACAGGGCGTCCGGGGAGCTGTTTTTT
TRBJ1-6 TRBV9 - - CASRRDNRNSPLHF TGTGCCAGCAGGCGGGACAATCGGAATTCACCCCTCCACTTT
TRBJ2-7 TRBV6-5 - TRBD1 CATTRQGPYEQYF TGTGCCACCACTAGACAGGGCCCCTACGAGCAGTACTTC
TRBJ2-3 TRBV2 - TRBD2 CACCEAVGGGGSDTQYF TGTGCCTGCTGTGAAGCTGTGGGCGGGGGGGGCTCAGATACGCAGTATTTT
TRBJ1-5 TRBV15 - TRBD1 CATSREGDRGNQPQHF TGTGCCACCAGCAGGGAGGGGGACAGGGGCAATCAGCCCCAGCATTTT
TRBJ1-1 TRBV7-9 - TRBD1 CASSFADRGPMNTEAFF TGTGCCAGCAGCTTCGCGGACAGGGGGCCAATGAACACTGAAGCTTTCTTT